This TCR beta chain emerged from a study of shared T cell receptors in the human thymus. Method: immunoSEQ multiplex PCR; TCRdb's copy keeps in-frame clones and lacks some. The table shows roughly 410,000 clones, with approximately 95% occurring only once. Per germline, CDR1 SEHNR and CDR2 FQNEAQ (reference sequence). V lost 5 bases to trimming and J lost 1 base, with 16 bases between them. This CDR3 region has 16 residues. The genes are TRBV7-9 and TRBJ2-3; possible D gene TRBD2, 5 bases. The source of this sequence is a human donor. The specimen sequenced was thymocytes. The CDR3 sequence is CASSIGAEECTDTQYF. The CDR3 DNA is TGTGCCAGCAGCATAGGAGCGGAGGAATGCACAGATACGCAGTATTTT.